The 9 T cell receptor beta chains listed next were all sequenced from one sample in a study of T-cell memory formation after mild COVID-19. Using its own MiXCR run on the 5' RACE reads, TCRdb lists one record per CDR3 protein. The repertoire consists of 300,000 to 400,000 distinct CDR3 sequences, with more than 15% occurring once and the leading ten covering about a fifth. Material: PBMCs or a T cell subset sorted from them (not recorded which). These receptors originate from a man aged 18 to 30 who had mild COVID-19 (a few samples of this study predate the infection). Cell type and time point are not known.

This clonotype turned up a few times. The J gene is TRBJ1-2, the V gene TRBV5-1; D possibly corresponds to TRBD1 (5 bases). V was trimmed by 3 bases and J by 8 bases, leaving 17 bases between them. The CDR3 length is 14 residues. Per the germline V gene, CDR1 is SGHRS and CDR2 is YFSETQ. Here the CDR3 DNA reads TGCGCCAGCAGCTCCCTTGGAGGGGTTGAGGGCTACACCTTC. Its protein product is CASSSLGGVEGYTF.

The chain's CDR3 is CASSLVGQGANEQFF. CDR3 bases: TGTGCCAGCAGCTTGGTGGGACAGGGGGCCAATGAGCAGTTCTTC. The rearrangement links TRBV5-5 to TRBJ2-1; 12 positions agree with TRBD1. CDR3 length: 15 residues. With V trimmed by 0 bases and J by 6 bases, 1 base remained unmatched. The germline CDR1 and CDR2 sequences are SGHKS and YYEKEE (reference sequence).

This clonotype was observed a few times. This chain joins TRBV7-6 and TRBJ2-1; 7 bases are shared with TRBD2. The CDR3 length is 13 residues. With 5 bases clipped from V and 9 bases from J, the junction kept 7 bases outside the gene matches. Germline V lookup: CDR1 SGHVS, CDR2 FNYEAQ. The CDR3 sequence is CASSPTSELEQFF. CDR3 coding DNA: TGTGCCAGCAGCCCCACTAGCGAACTTGAGCAGTTCTTC.

V usage is TRBV20-1 and J usage is TRBJ1-3, with D possibly TRBD1 on 6 matching bases. This CDR3 comprises 15 residues. V lost 0 bases and J 0 bases, leaving 9 bases between the germline ends. CDR1 and CDR2 (germline): DFQATT, SNEGSKA (reference sequence). The CDR3 bases are TGCAGTGCTAGAGACCCAGGGGCCTCTGGAAACACCATATATTTT. It is translated as CSARDPGASGNTIYF.

This clonotype was counted a few times. The V and J genes are TRBV5-4 and TRBJ2-1; D unclear. Germline V gene lookup returns CDR1 SGHNT and CDR2 YYREEE (reference sequence). This CDR3 has 16 amino acids. The V and J ends lost 4 bases and 1 base respectively, with 15 bases between them. The DNA for the CDR3 is TGTGCCAGCAGCCCGCCCCAGTCCCCGTCCTACAATGAGCAGTTCTTC. Translation: CASSPPQSPSYNEQFF.

Only a few counts were recorded for this clonotype. The V call is TRBV4-3, the J call TRBJ1-2, with 9 nucleotides matching TRBD1. J was trimmed by 7 bases and V by 0 bases; bases with no gene match: 9. The CDR3 is 16 residues long. Germline V gene data show CDR1 as LGHNA and CDR2 as YSLEER. CDR3 residues: CASSQDGSGQGLGYTF. The DNA for the CDR3 is TGCGCCAGCAGCCAAGATGGGTCAGGACAGGGGCTTGGCTACACCTTC.

This clonotype has a handful of counts. The genes are TRBV5-1 and TRBJ1-1; TRBD1 matches at 7 bases. V lost 4 bases to trimming and J lost 4 bases; unmatched junction nucleotides: 4. CDR3 length equals 13 residues. CDR1 is SGHRS, CDR2 YFSETQ, per germline. The CDR3 DNA follows: TGCGCCAGCAGCAAGGGACAGTTCACTGAAGCTTTCTTT. It yields the protein CASSKGQFTEAFF.

V is TRBV5-1 and J is TRBJ2-3, with a possible D match to TRBD1 (6 bases). CDR3 length equals 17 residues. Trimming took off 4 bases at V and 1 base at J, with 19 bases between the two ends. Germline lookup yields CDR1 SGHRS and CDR2 YFSETQ. In DNA form, the CDR3 reads TGCGCCAGCAGCCTTCAGAACAGGGCAGGGGGCACAGATACGCAGTATTTT. Its translation: CASSLQNRAGGTDTQYF.

The J gene is TRBJ1-1, the V gene TRBV5-1; D remains ambiguous. The ends were cut back, 2 bases at V and 1 base at J, with 9 bases in the middle. Germline values: CDR1 SGHRS, CDR2 YFSETQ. The CDR3 totals 14 residues. The CDR3 DNA is TGCGCCAGCAGCTTCTCGACAAAGAACACTGAAGCTTTCTTT. It encodes CASSFSTKNTEAFF.